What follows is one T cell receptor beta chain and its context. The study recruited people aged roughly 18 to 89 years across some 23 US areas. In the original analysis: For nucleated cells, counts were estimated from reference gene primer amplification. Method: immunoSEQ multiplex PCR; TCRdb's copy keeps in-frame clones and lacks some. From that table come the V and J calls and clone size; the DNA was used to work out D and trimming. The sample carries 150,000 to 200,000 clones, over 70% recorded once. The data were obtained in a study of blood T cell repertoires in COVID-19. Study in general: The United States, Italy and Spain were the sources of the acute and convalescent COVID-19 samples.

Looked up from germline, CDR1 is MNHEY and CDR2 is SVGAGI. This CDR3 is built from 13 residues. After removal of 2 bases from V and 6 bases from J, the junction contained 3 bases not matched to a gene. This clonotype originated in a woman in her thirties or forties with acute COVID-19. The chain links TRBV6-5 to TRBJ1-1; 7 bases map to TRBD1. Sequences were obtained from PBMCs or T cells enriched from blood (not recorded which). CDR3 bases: TGTGCCAGCAGTTACCCGGGACAGCCTGAAGCTTTCTTT. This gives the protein CASSYPGQPEAFF.